This T cell receptor (beta chain) was observed in a study of T cells in Graves' hyperthyroidism and ophthalmopathy. Study outcomes and limitations: Separating ophthalmopathy from stable hyperthyroidism was achieved by a 13 V-J model.

What was amplified from RNA transcripts were TCR beta CDR3 regions. With the HTBI primer set, the TCR CDR3 went through a first round of RT-PCR. In TCRdb, the multiplex PCR reads were re-called with MiXCR into one record per CDR3 protein. The repertoire has 350,000 or so distinct CDR3 sequences, 15% to 20% of them found once; the top ten carry around 47%. This clonotype was found a few times. The antigen is not known. Exclusion followed for patients with uncontrolled infection, other autoimmune disease, pregnancy or lactation. CDR3 size: 15 residues. V trimming: 3 bases; J trimming: 5 bases; junction bases outside the gene matches: 10. CDR1 is SNHLY and CDR2 is FYNNEI in the germline V gene.

This sequence originates from a woman aged 45 to 65 with Graves' hyperthyroidism. Sequenced material: blood. This sequence joins TRBV2 and TRBJ2-7; 7 bases map to TRBD2. The CDR3 nucleotides read TGTGCCAGCAGTGACCGCGGGGGAAAAGGTCACGAGCAGTACGTC. Its protein is CASSDRGGKGHEQYV.